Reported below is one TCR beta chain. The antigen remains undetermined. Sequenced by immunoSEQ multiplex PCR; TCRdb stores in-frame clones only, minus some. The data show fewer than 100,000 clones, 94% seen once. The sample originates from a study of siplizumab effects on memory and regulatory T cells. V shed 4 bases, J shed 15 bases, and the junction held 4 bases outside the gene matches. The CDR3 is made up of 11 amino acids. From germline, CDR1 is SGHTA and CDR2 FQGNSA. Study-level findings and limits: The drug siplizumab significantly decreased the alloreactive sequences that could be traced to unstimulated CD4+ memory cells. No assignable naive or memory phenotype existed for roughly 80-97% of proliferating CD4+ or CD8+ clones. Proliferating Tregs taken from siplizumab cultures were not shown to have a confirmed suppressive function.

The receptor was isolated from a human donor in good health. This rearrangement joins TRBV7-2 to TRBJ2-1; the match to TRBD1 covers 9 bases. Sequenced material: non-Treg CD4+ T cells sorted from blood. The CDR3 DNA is TGTGCCAGCAGCTCAGGACAGGGGCGGTTCTTC. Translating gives CASSSGQGRFF. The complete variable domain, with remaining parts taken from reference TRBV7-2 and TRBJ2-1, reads GAGVSQSPSNKVTEKGKDVELRCDPISGHTALYWYRQSLGQGLEFLIYFQGNSAPDKSGLPSDRFSAERTGGSVSTLTIQRTQQEDSAVYLCASSSGQGRFFGPGTRLTVL.